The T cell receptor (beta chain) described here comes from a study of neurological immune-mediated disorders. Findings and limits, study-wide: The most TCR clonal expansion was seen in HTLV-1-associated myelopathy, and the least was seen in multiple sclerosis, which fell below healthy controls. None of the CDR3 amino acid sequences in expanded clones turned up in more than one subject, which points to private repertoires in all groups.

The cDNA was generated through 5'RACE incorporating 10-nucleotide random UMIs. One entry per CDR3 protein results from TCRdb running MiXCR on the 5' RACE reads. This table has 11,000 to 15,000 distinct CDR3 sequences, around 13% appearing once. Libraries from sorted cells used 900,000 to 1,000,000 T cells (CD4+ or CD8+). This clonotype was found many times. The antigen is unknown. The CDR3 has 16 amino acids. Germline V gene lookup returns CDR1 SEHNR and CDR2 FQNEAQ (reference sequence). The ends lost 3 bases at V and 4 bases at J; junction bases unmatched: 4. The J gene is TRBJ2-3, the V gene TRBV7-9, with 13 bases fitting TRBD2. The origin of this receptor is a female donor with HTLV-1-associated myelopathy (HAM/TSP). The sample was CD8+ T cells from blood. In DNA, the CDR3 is TGTGCCAGCAGCTTCACTAGCGGGAGGGCCGCAGATACGCAGTATTTT. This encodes CASSFTSGRAADTQYF.